This TCR beta chain derives from a study of T cells after yellow fever vaccination. On the study more broadly: SMART-Seq v4 Ultra Low Input prepared the low-cell-number fractions. Regarding the study as a whole: The secondary response peaked faster, at day 5 versus 15, but was weaker. There was a small share of clonotypes that showed up in both the CD4 and CD8 compartments. FACS-sorted repertoires might harbor abundant contaminating clonotypes from the bulk population.

Notes on this clonotype: What it binds is unknown.

This CDR3 comprises 12 residues. Germline-derived CDR1 and CDR2 are SNHLY and FYNNEI. The ends were cut back, 5 bases at V and 9 bases at J, with 14 bases in the middle. TCRdb reprocessed the 5' RACE reads with MiXCR, giving one entry per CDR3 protein. Here the sample spans some 340,000 distinct CDR3 sequences, 4.1% being singletons. The chain uses TRBV2 and TRBJ2-7, with D tentatively TRBD1 (6 bases). This clonotype originated in a man aged 18-30 years who received the YFV17D yellow fever vaccine. The sample was PBMCs, taken 5 days after the yellow fever booster vaccination. The CDR3 sequence: CASSRDTGAQYF. The CDR3 DNA reads TGTGCCAGCAGTCGGGACACAGGTGCGCAGTACTTC.